These T cell receptor beta chains were read from a single sample in a study of T cell responses to AZD1222 COVID-19 vaccine. Clones were read by immunoSEQ multiplex PCR, and TCRdb kept only the in-frame ones, dropping some. The repertoire holds around 200,000 clones, 88% seen once, with more than 7% in the top ten. The material was peripheral blood, obtained on day 0 of AZD1222 vaccination. These receptors all stem from an adult in good health. Both conserved end residues are part of each CDR3. Each record gives: J gene, V gene, clone size, CDR3 protein. A row's size may be missing; if present it is once, few, many or a size class.

J: TRBJ1-1; V: TRBV19; size: NA; CDR3: CASSISPSAGTEAFF
J: TRBJ2-3; V: TRBV19; size: NA; CDR3: CASSIVPRDTQYF
J: TRBJ2-7; V: TRBV4-1; size: NA; CDR3: CASSQDGQDYEQYF
J: TRBJ1-6; V: TRBV2; size: NA; CDR3: CASSRQGRRSPLHF
J: TRBJ2-7; V: TRBV7-9; size: once; CDR3: CASSLQAGGAYEQYF
J: TRBJ2-7; V: TRBV5-4; size: NA; CDR3: CASSPAGGTSYEQYF
J: TRBJ1-2; V: TRBV12-3/TRBV12-4; size: few; CDR3: CASSLIQGFGYTF
J: TRBJ1-2; V: TRBV9; size: NA; CDR3: CASSVGLTSAFYGYTF
J: TRBJ1-5; V: TRBV4-2; size: NA; CDR3: CASSQDGQDLWPQHF
J: TRBJ1-1; V: TRBV5-8; size: NA; CDR3: CASSLTPVGSYLLRTEAFF
J: TRBJ1-6; V: TRBV18; size: NA; CDR3: CASGEDSDGSPLHF
J: TRBJ1-3; V: TRBV6-5; size: NA; CDR3: CASSYTEPGHRNTIYF
J: TRBJ2-2; V: TRBV2; size: NA; CDR3: CASVAGELFF
J: TRBJ2-7; V: TRBV30; size: once; CDR3: CAWSVKLYYEQYF
J: TRBJ1-1; V: TRBV18; size: NA; CDR3: CASSPIGGGTEAFF
J: TRBJ1-5; V: TRBV25-1; size: NA; CDR3: CASSAGGDAQPQHF
J: TRBJ2-3; V: TRBV3-1/TRBV3-2; size: NA; CDR3: CASSRRQGFTDTQYF
J: TRBJ1-1; V: TRBV29-1; size: NA; CDR3: CSVEEAAGTEAFF
J: TRBJ1-1; V: TRBV9; size: NA; CDR3: CASSVTGGGNTEAFF
J: TRBJ1-6; V: TRBV30; size: NA; CDR3: CAWSATGSSPLHF
J: TRBJ2-7; V: TRBV14; size: NA; CDR3: CASSIGKGFRDRTYEQYF
J: TRBJ2-2; V: TRBV5-1; size: NA; CDR3: CASSLDSTGTGSTGELFF
J: TRBJ2-5; V: TRBV9; size: NA; CDR3: CASSRTQGVAETQYF
J: TRBJ1-1; V: TRBV29-1; size: once; CDR3: CSVTGGKQHMNTEAFF
J: TRBJ1-5; V: TRBV6-4; size: NA; CDR3: CASSVRTGLRHYSNQPQHF
J: TRBJ1-1; V: TRBV15; size: NA; CDR3: CATSRGAGSMNTEAFF
J: TRBJ1-2; V: TRBV13; size: NA; CDR3: CASRAGGRGLGYTF
J: TRBJ2-1; V: TRBV4-1; size: NA; CDR3: CASSQVREYNEQFF
J: TRBJ2-7; V: TRBV7-2; size: NA; CDR3: CASSSSTGSYEQYF
J: TRBJ2-1; V: TRBV11-2; size: NA; CDR3: CASLETSGGPYNEQFF
J: TRBJ1-6; V: TRBV19; size: NA; CDR3: CASIGRFRVMDSPLHF
J: TRBJ1-2; V: TRBV10-2; size: NA; CDR3: CASTRTGGSGYTF
J: TRBJ1-2; V: TRBV1; size: NA; CDR3: CTSSQVRFGGYTF